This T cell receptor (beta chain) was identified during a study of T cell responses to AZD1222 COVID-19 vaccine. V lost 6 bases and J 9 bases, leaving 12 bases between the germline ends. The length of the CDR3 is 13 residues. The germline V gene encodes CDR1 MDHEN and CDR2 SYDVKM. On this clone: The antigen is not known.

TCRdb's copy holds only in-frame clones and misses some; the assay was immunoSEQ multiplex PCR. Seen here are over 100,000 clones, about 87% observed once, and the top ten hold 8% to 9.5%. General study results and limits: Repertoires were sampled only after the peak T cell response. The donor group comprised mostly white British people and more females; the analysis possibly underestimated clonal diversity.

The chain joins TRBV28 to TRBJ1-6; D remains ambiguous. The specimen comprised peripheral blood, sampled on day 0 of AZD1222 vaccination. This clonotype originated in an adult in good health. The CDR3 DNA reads TGTGCCAGCAGCGCTTTAATGGTTTCACCCCTCCACTTT. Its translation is CASSALMVSPLHF.